This entry lists 17 T cell receptor beta chains sequenced from one sample in a study of graft-versus-host responses after intestinal transplantation. TCRdb's table, derived via immunoSEQ multiplex PCR, lists solely in-frame clones and lacks some. The sample records 5,000 or so clones, roughly 32% being singletons. This material consisted of alloreactive CD4+ T cells from a mixed lymphocyte reaction culture, taken before transplantation. Indicated subset: CFSE-low proliferating T cells sorted from approximately 6-day pre-transplant mixed lymphocyte reaction (GvH or HvG direction). Receptors originate from a human patient who was an organ donor for intestinal transplantation.

The chain has TRBV29-1 and TRBJ1-1; maybe TRBD1 (5 bases). Germline V gene sequence: CDR1 SQVTM, CDR2 ANQGSEA. V dropped 0 bases and J dropped 4 bases, with 6 bases sitting between them. The CDR3 loop spans 12 amino acids. This chain's CDR3 is CSVEEGGTEAFF. The CDR3 bases are TGCAGCGTTGAAGAGGGGGGCACTGAAGCTTTCTTT.

V and J are TRBV7-9 and TRBJ1-4; TRBD1 matches at 9 bases. Per the germline V gene, CDR1 is SEHNR and CDR2 is FQNEAQ (reference sequence). Losses at the gene ends were 6 bases for V and 7 bases for J; bases not matched to a gene: 6. This CDR3 comprises 14 residues. DNA of the CDR3: TGTGCCAGCAGTCGCCGGGACAGGGCTGAAAAACTGTTTTTT. Protein sequence: CASSRRDRAEKLFF.

This clone was picked up a small number of times. The chain combines TRBV5-1 with TRBJ2-1; 12 bases are shared with TRBD2. Per germline, CDR1 SGHRS and CDR2 YFSETQ. J lost 5 bases, V lost 0 bases, and 6 bases had no gene match. The CDR3 is 17 amino acids. The CDR3 sequence is CASSLEASGRGDNEQFF. DNA of the CDR3: TGCGCCAGCAGCTTGGAGGCTAGCGGGAGGGGGGACAATGAGCAGTTCTTC.

This chain uses TRBV18 with TRBJ2-5, with TRBD2 matching 8 bases. The junction had 6 bases not matched to a gene; V was cut back by 4 bases and J by 2 bases. Germline V gene data show CDR1 as KGHSH and CDR2 as LQKENI. This CDR3 comprises 15 residues. This CDR3 reads CASSLSGLVQETQYF. The CDR3 coding sequence is TGTGCCAGCTCACTATCGGGACTAGTACAAGAGACCCAGTACTTC. Full variable domain (outside the CDR3, taken from reference TRBV18 and TRBJ2-5): NAGVMQNPRHLVRRRGQEARLRCSPMKGHSHVYWYRQLPEEGLKFMVYLQKENIIDESGMPKERFSAEFPKEGPSILRIQQVVRGDSAAYFCASSLSGLVQETQYFGPGTRLLVL.

This clone is classed as large (0.1 to 1%). The chain carries TRBV30 and TRBJ1-2, with D perhaps matching TRBD1 (5 bases). The CDR3 consists of 14 residues. Germline V CDR1 and CDR2: GTSNPN, SVGIG (reference sequence). Trimming left V 0 bases short and J 6 bases short, with 14 bases between. The CDR3 is CAWSVLTGGNGYTF. CDR3 DNA sequence: TGTGCCTGGAGTGTACTGACTGGGGGTAATGGCTACACCTTC. The variable domain in full, completed from reference TRBV30 and TRBJ1-2, reads SQTIHQWPATLVQPVGSPLSLECTVEGTSNPNLYWYRQAAGRGLQLLFYSVGIGQISSEVPQNLSASRPQDRQFILSSKKLLLSDSGFYLCAWSVLTGGNGYTFGSGTRLTVV.

This clone showed up just a few times. This could be a read error, since a much larger clone is one nucleotide away. The chain combines TRBV10-2 with TRBJ2-5; D unresolved. CDR3 length equals 16 residues. The germline gives CDR1 WSHSY, CDR2 SAAADI. The CDR3 bases are TGCGCCAGCGGTGAGCCTAGGACGGGCCGCCAAGAGACCCAGTACTTC. Translated, it gives CASGEPRTGRQETQYF.

Here the CDR3 reads CASSRESYGYTF. CDR3 DNA: TGTGCCAGCAGCCGGGAGAGCTATGGCTACACCTTC. This chain uses TRBV28 with TRBJ1-2; D unclear. Germline CDR1 reads MDHEN; CDR2 reads SYDVKM. CDR3 length: 12 amino acids. V was shortened by 6 bases and J by 4 bases, with 9 bases between the two germline ends.

This clone is medium-sized in the sample. This sequence joins TRBV5-6 and TRBJ1-4; 8 nucleotides line up with TRBD1. Germline V gives CDR1 SGHDT, CDR2 YYEEEE. The CDR3 contains 15 residues. V shed 4 bases, J shed 5 bases, and the junction held 7 bases outside the gene matches. The CDR3 protein is CASSPYRGMNEKLFF. The CDR3 region has the DNA TGTGCCAGCAGCCCCTACAGGGGGATGAATGAAAAACTGTTTTTT. Looking up the rest from reference TRBV5-6 and TRBJ1-4 gives the full variable domain: DAGVTQSPTHLIKTRGQQVTLRCSPKSGHDTVSWYQQALGQGPQFIFQYYEEEERQRGNFPDRFSGHQFPNYSSELNVNALLLGDSALYLCASSPYRGMNEKLFFGSGTQLSVL.

The rearrangement uses TRBV5-1 and TRBJ2-5, with 10 bases fitting TRBD2. With the DNA end fitting TRBJ2-7 better, the J assignment may be wrong. This CDR3 is built from 18 residues. CDR1 and CDR2 from the germline V gene are SGHRS and YFSETQ. As DNA, the CDR3 is TGCGCCAGCAGCTTGGCCCCCCCTACTAGCGGGGTCCTCTACGAGCAGTACTTC. Its translation: CASSLAPPTSGVLYEQYF.

This clone rates as medium-sized. V usage is TRBV5-4 and J usage is TRBJ2-3; 9 bases match TRBD1. Germline trimming cut 0 bases from V and 0 bases from J; bases unmatched to any gene: 2. CDR1 is SGHNT, CDR2 YYREEE, per germline (reference sequence). This CDR3 region has 16 residues. The CDR3 DNA reads TGTGCCAGCAGCTTGGGGGACAGGGTGAGCACAGATACGCAGTATTTT. Its protein product is CASSLGDRVSTDTQYF. Supplemented by reference TRBV5-4 and TRBJ2-3, the full variable domain reads ETGVTQSPTHLIKTRGQQVTLRCSSQSGHNTVSWYQQALGQGPQFIFQYYREEENGRGNFPPRFSGLQFPNYSSELNVNALELDDSALYLCASSLGDRVSTDTQYFGPGTRLTVL.

In its sample, this clone ranks as large. The chain uses TRBV18 and TRBJ1-3; 9 bases align to TRBD1. Germline CDR1 is KGHSH and CDR2 is LQKENI. V lost 2 bases, J lost 0 bases, and 2 bases stayed unmatched. CDR3 size: 16 residues. The DNA for the CDR3 is TGTGCCAGCTCACCAGGGACAGGGACCTCTGGAAACACCATATATTTT. Amino acids: CASSPGTGTSGNTIYF.

The V call is TRBV29-1, the J call TRBJ1-2; a weak D match, TRBD1 (6 bases). There are 14 residues in the CDR3. Trimming took off 5 bases at V and 4 bases at J, with 17 bases between the two ends. Germline V CDR1 and CDR2: SQVTM, ANQGSEA. CDR3 residues: CSVLDRKVGYGYTF. As DNA, the CDR3 is TGCAGCGTTCTGGACAGAAAGGTTGGCTATGGCTACACCTTC. The full variable domain, completed using reference TRBV29-1 and TRBJ1-2, is SAVISQKPSRDICQRGTSLTIQCQVDSQVTMMFWYRQQPGQSLTLIATANQGSEATYESGFVIDKFPISRPNLTFSTLTVSNMSPEDSSIYLCSVLDRKVGYGYTFGSGTRLTVV.

This clone is medium-sized by share. V is TRBV6-6 and J is TRBJ1-2, with 7 bases identical to TRBD1. The length of the CDR3 is 12 residues. From germline, CDR1 is MNHNY and CDR2 SVGAGI (reference sequence). The V gene end was trimmed by 6 bases and the J gene end by 6 bases; junction bases not matched to a gene: 4. The CDR3 DNA reads TGTGCCAGCAGCCACAGGGGCGATGGCTACACCTTC. Its translation is CASSHRGDGYTF.

By its share, this clone is medium-sized. The chain combines TRBV5-8 with TRBJ2-2; D possibly matches TRBD1 or TRBD2 (5 bases each). The CDR3 spans 16 residues. CDR1 and CDR2 (germline): SGHTS, YDEGEE. V lost 3 bases and J 0 bases, leaving 12 bases between the germline ends. The CDR3 here is CASSWGWGTNTGELFF. In DNA, the CDR3 is TGTGCCAGCAGCTGGGGGTGGGGAACGAACACCGGGGAGCTGTTTTTT.

This clone was counted a single time. This rearrangement joins TRBV18 to TRBJ1-6; D unclear. CDR3 length: 12 residues. V lost 5 bases and J 3 bases, leaving 2 bases between the germline ends. Germline values: CDR1 KGHSH, CDR2 LQKENI. CDR3 bases: TGTGCCAGCTCAAACTATAATTCACCCCTCCACTTT. Protein: CASSNYNSPLHF.

The gene calls are TRBV6-5 and TRBJ1-1, with unresolved D. Germline assignment: CDR1 MNHEY and CDR2 SVGAGI. With 10 bases removed from V and 1 base from J, the gap between germline ends came to 7 bases. The CDR3 covers 11 residues. The CDR3: CAIRQNTEAFF. CDR3 sequence (DNA): TGTGCCATCAGACAGAACACTGAAGCTTTCTTT.

This clone was picked up a small number of times. The chain recombines TRBV11-2 with TRBJ2-7; no firm D call. The CDR3 is 12 amino acids. Germline V gene data show CDR1 as SGHAT and CDR2 as FQNNGV. V gave up 5 bases and J gave up 6 bases, with 11 bases separating them. The CDR3 loop is CASSLRLGEQYF. As DNA, the CDR3 is TGTGCCAGCAGCCTCCGACTGGGCGAGCAGTACTTC.